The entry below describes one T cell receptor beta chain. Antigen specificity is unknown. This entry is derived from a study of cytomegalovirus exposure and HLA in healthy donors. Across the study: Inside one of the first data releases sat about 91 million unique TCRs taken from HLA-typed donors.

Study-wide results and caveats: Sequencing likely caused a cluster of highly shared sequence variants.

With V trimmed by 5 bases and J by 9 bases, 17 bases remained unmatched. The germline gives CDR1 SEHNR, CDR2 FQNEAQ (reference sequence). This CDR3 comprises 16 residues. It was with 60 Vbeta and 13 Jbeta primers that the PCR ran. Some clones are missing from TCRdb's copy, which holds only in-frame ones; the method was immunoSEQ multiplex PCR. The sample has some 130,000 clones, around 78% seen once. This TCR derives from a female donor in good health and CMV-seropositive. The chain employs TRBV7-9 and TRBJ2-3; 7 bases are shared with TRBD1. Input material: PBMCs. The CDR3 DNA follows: TGTGCCAGCAGCACCCCGGGACAGTTAGTTGATTTCACGCAGTATTTT. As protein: CASSTPGQLVDFTQYF.